This T cell receptor (beta chain) was found in a study of vaccination effects on CD4 cells after COVID-19. Study at large: Two-dose BNT162b2 or mRNA-1273 vaccination was given to participants.

The length of the CDR3 is 12 residues. CDR1 WSHSY and CDR2 SAAADI come from the germline V gene. Trimming stripped 2 bases from V and 4 bases from J, with 6 bases between. Data came from immunoSEQ multiplex PCR; TCRdb stores just in-frame clones and leaves some out. This sample has some 77,000 clones, with roughly 78% found just once. Only one count was recorded for this clone. Its antigen is unidentified. Study findings and constraints: The study found that only 1 of 255 vaccine-induced clones from healthy vaccinees cross-reacted with common cold coronaviruses.

Sequencing in the ViraFEST assay came after antigen-specific CD4+ T cells had been expanded with viral peptide pools, which were used to stimulate PBMC. Isolating CD4+ T cells followed more than 9 days of culture. Vaccinated participants had no history of SARS-CoV-2 infection and tested negative for nucleocapsid antibodies. Approximately 2.1 million PBMC were placed in each well, which was supplemented with about 10 IU/ml IL-2 and roughly 10 ug/ml peptides. Half the medium was swapped for IL-2 medium on days 3 and 7. V usage is TRBV10-2 and J usage is TRBJ2-7; D is unresolved. The source was CD4+ T cells from PBMCs cultured with HCoV-OC43 spike peptides, collected before COVID-19 vaccination. Subset: HCoV-OC43 spike overlapping peptide pool stimulation. The receptor was isolated from a human donor who received a COVID-19 vaccine. The CDR3 reads CASSETAYEQYV. The DNA for the CDR3 is TGCGCCAGCAGTGAGACAGCTTACGAGCAGTACGTC.